Presented here are 16 T cell receptor beta chains from one specimen sequenced in a study of T cells in Graves' hyperthyroidism and ophthalmopathy (dated by TCRdb to about 2019). Libraries were made using multiplex PCR. Data came from an Illumina HiSeq 2000. Amplification of TCR beta CDR3 regions was carried out from RNA transcripts. The first round of RT-PCR for the TCR CDR3 was performed with the HTBI primer set and the Qiagen OneStep RT-PCR kit. The public reads were reanalyzed by TCRdb: fastp trimming at Q25, MiXCR alignment, in-frame beta chains only. Entries are consolidated by CDR3 protein sequence, retaining the most common genes and DNA. This sample has a few hundred thousand distinct CDR3 sequences in its table, and roughly an eighth of those were observed once. The ten largest clones take up around 32% of the sample. Sequencing input: blood. These receptors were taken from a woman aged 40-49 years with Graves' ophthalmopathy.

At least ten counts were recorded for this clonotype. V gene TRBV7-8 combines with J gene TRBJ2-7, with TRBD1 matching over 10 bases. The V and J ends lost 6 bases and 3 bases, in that order; junction bases with no gene match: 11. Germline V gene data show CDR1 as SGHVS and CDR2 as FQNEAQ. The length of the CDR3 is 16 residues. CDR3 region: CASRAIRTGGSYEQYF. The CDR3 nucleotides are TGTGCCAGCAGAGCCATCCGGACAGGGGGAAGCTACGAGCAGTACTTC.

In this sample, this clonotype turned up many times. V and J are TRBV2 and TRBJ1-1; 7 bases are a match to TRBD1. This CDR3 contains 13 residues. V trimming: 8 bases; J trimming: 7 bases; junction bases outside the gene matches: 10. Per germline, CDR1 SNHLY and CDR2 FYNNEI. CDR3 region: CASGSGGNVEAFF. CDR3 bases: TGTGCCAGCGGATCAGGGGGAAATGTTGAAGCTTTCTTT.

This chain uses TRBV20-1 with TRBJ2-5; TRBD1 aligns across 8 bases. The J segment lost 5 bases and the V segment lost 3 bases, leaving 11 bases of the junction unmatched. CDR1 DFQATT and CDR2 SNEGSKA come from the germline V gene (reference sequence). The CDR3 is 15 amino acids. CDR3 nucleotide sequence: TGCAGTGCTAGCGTACAGGGGGGAGTTGTGGAGACCCAGTACTTC. Protein: CSASVQGGVVETQYF.

This clonotype was seen many times. The V gene is TRBV6-1, the J gene TRBJ2-5, with a possible D match to TRBD2 (6 bases). CDR3 length: 14 amino acids. Trimming removed 2 bases from V and 8 bases from J, with 15 bases in between. CDR1 MNHNS and CDR2 SASEGT come from the germline V gene. As DNA, the CDR3 is TGTGCCAGCAGTGAATCGGGGCTAGCGAGAACCCAGTACTTC. This gives the protein CASSESGLARTQYF.

This clonotype came up many times. In nucleotides, the CDR3 is TGTGCCAGCACCGTCAGTACTTTGGCCACTGAAGCTTTCTTT. It yields the protein CASTVSTLATEAFF. The gene calls are TRBV28 and TRBJ1-1; D unclear. The germline V gene has CDR1 MDHEN and CDR2 SYDVKM. Trimming removed 7 bases from V and 4 bases from J, with 16 bases in between. The CDR3 has 14 amino acids.

This clonotype was observed at least ten times. The rearrangement uses TRBV29-1 and TRBJ1-1, with 8 nucleotides matching TRBD1. The germline V gene encodes CDR1 SQVTM and CDR2 ANQGSEA. J lost 1 base, V lost 6 bases, and 4 bases had no gene match. The CDR3 runs to 13 residues. The CDR3 DNA follows: TGCAGCGTCCTGGACAGGGAGAACACTGAAGCTTTCTTT. Amino acids: CSVLDRENTEAFF. The full variable domain, its missing parts supplied by reference TRBV29-1 and TRBJ1-1, is SAVISQKPSRDICQRGTSLTIQCQVDSQVTMMFWYRQQPGQSLTLIATANQGSEATYESGFVIDKFPISRPNLTFSTLTVSNMSPEDSSIYLCSVLDRENTEAFFGQGTRLTVV.

This clonotype was recorded at least ten times. The chain employs TRBV12-3 or TRBV12-4 and TRBJ1-2; 7 nucleotides match TRBD1. The J segment lost 8 bases and the V segment lost 4 bases, leaving 7 bases of the junction unmatched. This CDR3 spans 13 amino acids. CDR3: CASSSQGRWGYTF. The CDR3 DNA is TGTGCCAGCAGTTCACAGGGGAGATGGGGCTACACCTTC.

This clonotype was recorded at least ten times. The chain employs TRBV20-1 and TRBJ1-3; D is undetermined. Germline loops: CDR1 DFQATT, CDR2 SNEGSKA (reference sequence). CDR3 length: 14 amino acids. V was clipped by 3 bases and J by 0 bases, with 9 bases between them. CDR3 coding DNA: TGCAGTGCTAGTCCGGCGAGCTCTGGAAACACCATATATTTT. Amino acid sequence: CSASPASSGNTIYF.

This clonotype showed up many times. CDR3 in amino acids: CASGFGVTYYEQYF. The DNA for the CDR3 is TGTGCCAGTGGGTTTGGGGTGACCTACTACGAGCAGTACTTC. The chain is built from TRBV6-1 and TRBJ2-7; D not certain. Germline values: CDR1 MNHNS, CDR2 SASEGT. V was cut by 9 bases and J by 3 bases, with 18 bases left in between. The CDR3 extends over 14 amino acids.

This clonotype came up a few times. The chain recombines TRBV5-1 with TRBJ2-5, with no clear D. There are 14 residues in the CDR3. Germline V CDR1 and CDR2: SGHRS, YFSETQ. V was pared by 4 bases and J by 5 bases, with 15 bases between. CDR3 DNA sequence: TGCGCCAGCAGCCCCGTGTGGGCCGGGGAGACCCAGTACTTC. Translation gives CASSPVWAGETQYF.

This clonotype was detected ten times or more. The genes are TRBV28 and TRBJ2-3, with 7 bases identical to TRBD2. V lost 5 bases to trimming and J lost 1 base; unmatched junction nucleotides: 12. CDR3 length: 17 residues. Germline CDR1 and CDR2: MDHEN and SYDVKM. The CDR3 sequence is CASSPGGLKWGTDTQYF. In DNA, the CDR3 is TGTGCCAGCAGTCCGGGAGGACTAAAGTGGGGCACAGATACGCAGTATTTT.

This clonotype was seen repeatedly, ten times or more. The chain couples TRBV2 to TRBJ2-3; 10 nucleotides agree with TRBD2. Germline CDR1 and CDR2: SNHLY and FYNNEI. CDR3 length: 16 amino acids. Trimming took 4 bases from V and 3 from J; bases not matched to a gene: 7. The CDR3 coding sequence is TGTGCCAGCAGTGCTGGACTAGCGGATACAACAGATACGCAGTATTTT. It translates to CASSAGLADTTDTQYF.

The V call is TRBV11-3, the J call TRBJ2-2; 7 bases fit TRBD1. This CDR3 spans 16 amino acids. J was trimmed by 2 bases and V by 3 bases; bases with no gene match: 6. Per the germline V gene, CDR1 is SGHNT and CDR2 is YENEEA. CDR3 coding DNA: TGTGCCAGCAGCTTCCCCGGGACAGCAAACACCGGGGAGCTGTTTTTT. Its translation: CASSFPGTANTGELFF.

Many counts were recorded for this clonotype. This rearrangement joins TRBV12-3 or TRBV12-4 to TRBJ1-2; the D is unclear. The CDR3 is 11 residues long. V gave up 5 bases and J gave up 8 bases, with 9 bases separating them. The DNA for the CDR3 is TGTGCCAGCAGTAGTAGTAGGGGCTACACCTTC. Translated: CASSSSRGYTF.

This chain links TRBV7-2 with TRBJ2-1; the D gene is possibly TRBD2 (6 bases). Germline values: CDR1 SGHTA, CDR2 FQGNSA. This CDR3 is built from 17 residues. The germline V and J ends were trimmed by 5 bases and 6 bases, with 23 bases remaining between them. The CDR3 region is CASSQTSFQRISNEQFF. The CDR3, as DNA: TGTGCCAGCAGCCAAACTAGCTTCCAGAGGATTTCCAATGAGCAGTTCTTC.

The table lists this clonotype with many counts. V and J are TRBV28 and TRBJ2-3; D is perhaps TRBD1 or TRBD2 (5 bases each). V was clipped by 2 bases and J by 4 bases, with 7 bases between them. This CDR3 region has 13 residues. Germline CDR1 reads MDHEN; CDR2 reads SYDVKM. CDR3 loop: CASSLVGADTQYF. For the CDR3, the DNA is TGTGCCAGCAGTTTAGTGGGGGCAGATACGCAGTATTTT.